This T cell receptor (beta chain) was profiled in a study of identical twins. V gave up 7 bases and J gave up 7 bases, with 20 bases separating them. The CDR3 is made up of 15 amino acids. Germline CDR1 and CDR2: LGHDT and YNNKEL (reference sequence). TCRdb re-called the 5' RACE reads through MiXCR, storing one row per CDR3 protein. Seen here are under 800,000 distinct CDR3 sequences, 21% observed once, and the top ten hold 4.3%. These same records also appear under a second study, on T cells expressing NK-cell markers.

The specimen was PBMCs. The gene calls are TRBV3-1 and TRBJ2-1, with D possibly TRBD1 on 6 matching bases. This clonotype was obtained from a woman aged 18-29 years in good health. The CDR3 sequence is CASTLLGGARNEQFF. The CDR3 coding sequence is TGTGCCAGCACCCTTCTTGGGGGCGCTAGGAATGAGCAGTTCTTC.